This entry describes one T cell receptor (beta chain). The V end lost 3 bases, the J end lost 6 bases, and 14 bases lay between the germline ends. Germline CDR1 and CDR2: SGHVS and FQNEAQ. The CDR3 spans 14 residues. This specimen belongs to a study of blood T cell repertoires in COVID-19. Study summary: Sources were T cells, B-cell-depleted T cells, or PBMCs; the material itself was cDNA or gDNA.

Per the authors' pipeline: Reference gene primer amplification gave estimated nucleated cell counts. Here immunoSEQ multiplex PCR was the method, and the copy in TCRdb shows in-frame clones only, minus some. The V and J calls and clone size are taken from that table; D and trimming were inferred from the DNA. The table lists roughly 110,000 clones, approximately 88% of them singletons. The chain combines TRBV7-8 with TRBJ1-1; the D gene is possibly TRBD1 (6 bases). The receptor was derived from a man between 40 and 49 years old with active or convalescent COVID-19. The sequencing input was peripheral blood. CDR3 in DNA: TGTGCCAGCAGCTTCATGCGGGGGCTTGCTGAAGCTTTCTTT. Translation: CASSFMRGLAEAFF.